This is a list of T cell receptor beta chains from one sample in a study of blood T cells in healthy people across ages. TCRdb reprocessed the 5' RACE reads via MiXCR and lists one record per CDR3 protein. Among around 2 million distinct CDR3 sequences listed, about 39% were seen once. The sequencing input was blood. These receptors came from a human donor in good health. Each CDR3 is given with its conserved first and last residue. D genes are given only for firm matches. Some rows have no size entry. The others give once, few or many, or a class for an expanded clone.

v_gene: TRBV5-1
abundance: few
d_gene: TRBD1
j_gene: TRBJ2-7
CDR3aa: CASSWTTGPTYEQYF
CDR3nt: TGCGCCAGCAGCTGGACGACAGGGCCCACCTACGAGCAGTACTTC

v_gene: TRBV6-1
abundance: few
d_gene: TRBD1
j_gene: TRBJ2-3
CDR3aa: CASSEIGTASTDTQYF
CDR3nt: TGTGCCAGCAGTGAAATCGGGACAGCTAGCACAGATACGCAGTATTTT

v_gene: TRBV5-1
abundance: many
d_gene: TRBD1
j_gene: TRBJ2-5
CDR3aa: CASSPGTAQETQYF
CDR3nt: TGCGCCAGCAGCCCCGGGACAGCGCAAGAGACCCAGTACTTC

v_gene: TRBV5-1
abundance: NA
d_gene: NA
j_gene: TRBJ2-7
CDR3aa: CASSFQGKNEQYF
CDR3nt: TGCGCCAGCAGCTTTCAGGGGAAAAACGAGCAGTACTTC

v_gene: TRBV20-1
abundance: many
d_gene: TRBD2
j_gene: TRBJ2-7
CDR3aa: CSAASGGETYEQYF
CDR3nt: TGCAGTGCTGCTAGCGGGGGGGAAACCTACGAGCAGTACTTC

v_gene: TRBV12-3/TRBV12-4
abundance: NA
d_gene: TRBD1
j_gene: TRBJ2-7
CDR3aa: CASRDRESYEQYF
CDR3nt: TGTGCCAGCAGGGACAGGGAATCCTACGAGCAGTACTTC

v_gene: TRBV5-1
abundance: NA
d_gene: NA
j_gene: TRBJ2-1
CDR3aa: CASSFEEGYYNEQFF
CDR3nt: TGCGCCAGCAGCTTCGAGGAGGGCTACTACAATGAGCAGTTCTTC

v_gene: TRBV20-1
abundance: NA
d_gene: NA
j_gene: TRBJ2-1
CDR3aa: CSAPLSFGGQFF
CDR3nt: TGCAGTGCCCCCCTCTCTTTTGGTGGGCAGTTCTTC

v_gene: TRBV5-1
abundance: NA
d_gene: NA
j_gene: TRBJ2-6
CDR3aa: CASSLVPGERSGANVLTF
CDR3nt: TGCGCCAGCAGCTTGGTCCCAGGGGAAAGGTCTGGGGCCAACGTCCTGACTTTC

v_gene: TRBV4-3
abundance: once
d_gene: NA
j_gene: TRBJ2-5
CDR3aa: CASSQGLRATPQWETQYF
CDR3nt: TGCGCCAGCAGCCAAGGGCTCAGGGCGACTCCACAGTGGGAGACCCAGTACTTC

v_gene: TRBV12-3/TRBV12-4
abundance: NA
d_gene: NA
j_gene: TRBJ2-5
CDR3aa: CVSSFGRAETQYF
CDR3nt: TGCGTCAGCAGTTTCGGCAGGGCAGAGACCCAGTACTTC

v_gene: TRBV20-1
abundance: few
d_gene: NA
j_gene: TRBJ1-2
CDR3aa: CSARIGTDLGYTF
CDR3nt: TGCAGTGCCAGGATAGGGACGGATCTCGGCTACACCTTC

v_gene: TRBV3-1
abundance: few
d_gene: NA
j_gene: TRBJ1-5
CDR3aa: CASSPQSTNQPQHF
CDR3nt: TGTGCCAGCAGCCCTCAGAGTACCAATCAGCCCCAGCATTTT

v_gene: TRBV5-1
abundance: few
d_gene: TRBD1
j_gene: TRBJ1-2
CDR3aa: CASSLVGQGPNYGYTF
CDR3nt: TGCGCCAGCAGCTTGGTGGGACAGGGACCTAACTATGGCTACACCTTC

v_gene: TRBV2
abundance: NA
d_gene: NA
j_gene: TRBJ1-2
CDR3aa: CVSSEPNILSGADYTF
CDR3nt: TGCGTCAGCAGCGAACCGAATATACTATCAGGGGCTGACTACACCTTC

v_gene: TRBV15
abundance: once
d_gene: NA
j_gene: TRBJ1-1
CDR3aa: CATSSVPTDYSEAFF
CDR3nt: TGTGCCACCAGCAGCGTCCCGACGGACTATTCTGAAGCTTTCTTT

v_gene: TRBV7-2
abundance: few
d_gene: TRBD2
j_gene: TRBJ2-7
CDR3aa: CASSLSTSGGQYEQYF
CDR3nt: TGTGCCAGCAGCTTATCGACTAGCGGGGGACAATACGAGCAGTACTTC

v_gene: TRBV4-3
abundance: NA
d_gene: NA
j_gene: TRBJ1-6
CDR3aa: CASSQNNREGSPLHF
CDR3nt: TGCGCCAGCAGCCAAAACAACAGGGAAGGGTCACCCCTCCACTTT

v_gene: TRBV4-1
abundance: many
d_gene: NA
j_gene: TRBJ1-2
CDR3aa: CASRGEDSRIRGVYGYTF
CDR3nt: TGCGCCAGCAGGGGCGAGGACAGTCGTATAAGGGGGGTCTATGGCTACACCTTC

v_gene: TRBV7-8
abundance: NA
d_gene: NA
j_gene: TRBJ2-7
CDR3aa: CASSLGVLTYEQYF
CDR3nt: TGTGCCAGCAGCTTAGGAGTCCTTACCTACGAGCAGTACTTC

v_gene: TRBV11-1
abundance: NA
d_gene: NA
j_gene: TRBJ2-7
CDR3aa: CASSLQKGETYEQYF
CDR3nt: TGTGCCAGCAGCTTACAAAAGGGGGAAACCTACGAGCAGTACTTC

v_gene: TRBV29-1
abundance: many
d_gene: NA
j_gene: TRBJ2-7
CDR3aa: CSVGQRQAYEQYF
CDR3nt: TGCAGCGTTGGACAGCGACAAGCTTACGAGCAGTACTTC

v_gene: TRBV7-8
abundance: once
d_gene: TRBD2
j_gene: TRBJ2-5
CDR3aa: CASSPGGLAEKQYF
CDR3nt: TGTGCCAGCAGCCCAGGCGGACTAGCGGAGAAGCAGTACTTC

v_gene: TRBV29-1
abundance: NA
d_gene: TRBD2
j_gene: TRBJ2-1
CDR3aa: CSVVPLAAYNEQFF
CDR3nt: TGCAGCGTCGTCCCCCTAGCGGCGTACAATGAGCAGTTCTTC

v_gene: TRBV5-1
abundance: NA
d_gene: NA
j_gene: TRBJ1-1
CDR3aa: CASSLESMMGTEAFF
CDR3nt: TGCGCCAGCAGCTTGGAGTCGATGATGGGCACTGAAGCTTTCTTT

v_gene: TRBV2
abundance: few
d_gene: NA
j_gene: TRBJ2-7
CDR3aa: CASSGGLGSYEQYF
CDR3nt: TGTGCCAGCAGTGGGGGTCTAGGCTCCTACGAGCAGTACTTC

v_gene: TRBV6-4
abundance: few
d_gene: TRBD1
j_gene: TRBJ1-5
CDR3aa: CASLGQGWSNQPQHF
CDR3nt: TGTGCCAGCCTAGGACAGGGTTGGAGCAATCAGCCCCAGCATTTT

v_gene: TRBV29-1
abundance: NA
d_gene: TRBD2
j_gene: TRBJ2-6
CDR3aa: CSVTYPGLDLPGANVLTF
CDR3nt: TGCAGCGTTACCTATCCGGGACTAGATCTCCCTGGGGCCAACGTCCTGACTTTC

v_gene: TRBV6-5
abundance: few
d_gene: NA
j_gene: TRBJ2-1
CDR3aa: CASSQRREQFF
CDR3nt: TGTGCCAGCAGCCAGAGGCGGGAGCAGTTCTTC

v_gene: TRBV29-1
abundance: NA
d_gene: NA
j_gene: TRBJ2-2
CDR3aa: CSVGPQNTGELFF
CDR3nt: TGCAGCGTGGGACCGCAGAACACCGGGGAGCTGTTTTTT

v_gene: TRBV27
abundance: few
d_gene: TRBD1
j_gene: TRBJ1-2
CDR3aa: CASSTGTEGLGVYGYTF
CDR3nt: TGTGCCAGCAGTACCGGGACAGAAGGCCTCGGTGTCTATGGCTACACCTTC

v_gene: TRBV18
abundance: NA
d_gene: NA
j_gene: TRBJ1-6
CDR3aa: CASSPGTLGHSPLHF
CDR3nt: TGTGCCAGCTCACCAGGGACACTTGGACATTCACCCCTCCACTTT

v_gene: TRBV28
abundance: NA
d_gene: NA
j_gene: TRBJ1-5
CDR3aa: CASSPAGLQPQHF
CDR3nt: TGTGCCAGCAGCCCCGCAGGTCTTCAGCCCCAGCATTTT

v_gene: TRBV6-2/TRBV6-3
abundance: many
d_gene: TRBD1
j_gene: TRBJ2-7
CDR3aa: CASSDRVSYEQYF
CDR3nt: TGTGCCAGCAGTGACAGGGTTAGCTACGAGCAGTACTTC

v_gene: TRBV12-3/TRBV12-4
abundance: NA
d_gene: NA
j_gene: TRBJ1-2
CDR3aa: CASSLSKGAGGYTF
CDR3nt: TGTGCCAGCAGTTTATCGAAAGGGGCTGGGGGCTACACCTTC

v_gene: TRBV7-2
abundance: once
d_gene: TRBD1
j_gene: TRBJ2-7
CDR3aa: CASSLYRGHREQYF
CDR3nt: TGTGCCAGCAGCTTATACAGGGGGCATCGCGAGCAGTACTTC

v_gene: TRBV7-6
abundance: NA
d_gene: NA
j_gene: TRBJ2-3
CDR3aa: CANSLSHRSSTDTQYF
CDR3nt: TGTGCCAACAGCTTAAGTCACAGGTCAAGCACAGATACGCAGTATTTT

v_gene: TRBV20-1
abundance: NA
d_gene: NA
j_gene: TRBJ2-1
CDR3aa: CSARLVNNEQLF
CDR3nt: TGCAGTGCTAGACTAGTTAACAATGAGCAGTTATTC

v_gene: TRBV9
abundance: NA
d_gene: NA
j_gene: TRBJ1-5
CDR3aa: CASSVRGEVGQPQHF
CDR3nt: TGTGCCAGCAGCGTAAGGGGGGAGGTTGGTCAGCCCCAGCATTTT

v_gene: TRBV20-1
abundance: few
d_gene: TRBD1
j_gene: TRBJ1-1
CDR3aa: CSAAGQGGKYTEAFF
CDR3nt: TGCAGTGCTGCGGGACAGGGTGGAAAATACACTGAAGCTTTCTTT

v_gene: TRBV4-3
abundance: few
d_gene: NA
j_gene: TRBJ2-3
CDR3aa: CASSQGVAGHTDTQYF
CDR3nt: TGCGCCAGCAGCCAAGGGGTGGCAGGTCACACAGATACGCAGTATTTT

v_gene: TRBV10-3
abundance: NA
d_gene: NA
j_gene: TRBJ2-3
CDR3aa: CAISSGTDTQYF
CDR3nt: TGTGCCATCAGTTCAGGGACAGATACGCAGTATTTT

v_gene: TRBV20-1
abundance: NA
d_gene: NA
j_gene: TRBJ2-5
CDR3aa: CSARVPGTQETQYF
CDR3nt: TGCAGTGCTAGAGTTCCCGGGACTCAAGAGACCCAGTACTTC

v_gene: TRBV11-2
abundance: NA
d_gene: NA
j_gene: TRBJ2-1
CDR3aa: CASSPQTAVDYNEQFF
CDR3nt: TGTGCCAGCAGCCCCCAGACAGCCGTAGACTACAATGAGCAGTTCTTC

v_gene: TRBV7-2
abundance: NA
d_gene: NA
j_gene: TRBJ1-1
CDR3aa: CASSELPNTEAFF
CDR3nt: TGTGCCAGCAGCGAGCTACCGAACACTGAAGCTTTCTTT

v_gene: TRBV20-1
abundance: NA
d_gene: TRBD1
j_gene: TRBJ1-2
CDR3aa: CSADGAGGRYGYTF
CDR3nt: TGCAGTGCTGACGGGGCAGGGGGAAGGTATGGCTACACCTTC

v_gene: TRBV7-3
abundance: few
d_gene: TRBD1
j_gene: TRBJ2-5
CDR3aa: CASSPEQGMETQYF
CDR3nt: TGTGCCAGCAGTCCTGAACAGGGGATGGAGACCCAGTACTTC

v_gene: TRBV12-5
abundance: NA
d_gene: NA
j_gene: TRBJ1-2
CDR3aa: CASGFPPGMVGYGYTF
CDR3nt: TGTGCTAGTGGTTTTCCGCCAGGGATGGTGGGCTATGGCTACACCTTC